This section outlines one T cell receptor (beta chain) sequence together with its context. The target antigen is unknown. Assay: immunoSEQ multiplex PCR; the TCRdb copy retains only in-frame clones and omits some. The top ten clones hold approximately 1.1% of a sample with 100,000 to 150,000 clones, approximately 89% of them seen once. The data belong to a study of cytomegalovirus exposure and HLA in healthy donors. Study results and caveats: Researchers reported that a few CMV-associated chains were confirmed in vitro as CMV antigen-specific. Reportedly, diagnosis of cytomegalovirus status by the classifier showed high specificity and sensitivity.

The CDR3 is made up of 13 amino acids. The germline V and J ends were trimmed by 0 bases and 13 bases, with 12 bases remaining between them. Germline V gene lookup returns CDR1 SGHDN and CDR2 FVKESK. The sequencing sample was made of PBMCs. The chain combines TRBV14 with TRBJ1-4; TRBD1 might be the D (5 bases). This TCR derives from a woman between 18 and 30 years old in good health and CMV-seronegative. CDR3 region: CASSQDRTTRLFF. The CDR3 DNA reads TGTGCCAGCAGCCAAGACAGGACAACCCGACTGTTTTTT.